Presented here are 27 T cell receptor beta chains from one specimen sequenced in a study of blood T cell repertoires in COVID-19. Sequenced by immunoSEQ multiplex PCR; TCRdb stores in-frame clones only, minus some. The sample holds roughly 53,000 clones; roughly 83% are singletons and the top ten take approximately 19%. Sequencing input: peripheral blood. All receptors derive from a man aged 65-85 years with active COVID-19.

The V gene is TRBV2, the J gene TRBJ1-5; 10 bases align to TRBD1. Trimming cost V 6 bases and J 5 bases; bases outside gene matches: 7. CDR3 length equals 15 residues. The germline CDR1 and CDR2 sequences are SNHLY and FYNNEI. The DNA for the CDR3 is TGTGCCAGCAGGGATGACAGGGGGCTCCATCAGCCCCAGCATTTT. Its protein product is CASRDDRGLHQPQHF.

This clone was recorded a few times. The J gene is TRBJ1-1, the V gene TRBV21-1. TRBV21-1 is a listed pseudogene. There are 15 residues in the CDR3. The CDR3 protein is CASSKADRGGTEAFF. DNA for the CDR3: TGTGCCAGCAGCAAAGCGGATCGGGGGGGCACTGAAGCTTTCTTT.

The chain is built from TRBV29-1 and TRBJ2-7; D perhaps matches TRBD2 (7 bases). Per germline, CDR1 SQVTM and CDR2 ANQGSEA. The CDR3 contains 12 residues. Trimming stripped 4 bases from V and 11 bases from J, with 18 bases between. The chain's CDR3 is CSVGGAAGEEYF. DNA for the CDR3: TGCAGCGTTGGGGGGGCCGCGGGAGAGGAGTACTTC.

The V gene is TRBV15, the J gene TRBJ1-4; perhaps TRBD1 as D (5 bases). The CDR3 is 16 amino acids. Germline V gene data show CDR1 as LNHNV and CDR2 as YYDKDF (reference sequence). With 5 bases removed from V and 8 bases from J, the gap between germline ends came to 21 bases. The CDR3 loop is CATSEGLSVAAEKLFF. CDR3 nucleotides: TGTGCCACCAGCGAGGGACTGAGTGTCGCCGCCGAAAAACTGTTTTTT.

Here the CDR3 DNA reads TGTGCCAGCAGGCCGACTAGCCCGGATACGCAGTATTTT. Its translation: CASRPTSPDTQYF. The V and J genes are TRBV28 and TRBJ2-3; 7 nucleotides align to TRBD2. The V gene end was trimmed by 6 bases and the J gene end by 6 bases; junction bases not matched to a gene: 6. The CDR3 covers 13 residues. Germline values: CDR1 MDHEN, CDR2 SYDVKM.

The CDR3 DNA reads as TGTGCCTGGAGTGTACAGGGTGATACGCAGTATTTT. Translating it yields CAWSVQGDTQYF. The genes are TRBV30 and TRBJ2-3; D perhaps matches TRBD1 (6 bases). The CDR3 runs 12 residues. Germline CDR1 reads GTSNPN; CDR2 reads SVGIG (reference sequence). Trimming took 0 bases from V and 6 from J, leaving 7 bases between them.

This chain uses TRBV6-2 or TRBV6-3 with TRBJ2-7; TRBD2 might be the D (6 bases). This CDR3 contains 15 residues. V was cut by 3 bases and J by 0 bases, with 12 bases left in between. The germline V gene has CDR1 MNHEY and CDR2 SVGEGT. This CDR3 is CASSYLAPNSYEQYF. CDR3 DNA sequence: TGTGCCAGCAGTTATCTAGCGCCCAACTCCTACGAGCAGTACTTC.

This chain connects TRBV27 to TRBJ2-1; D perhaps matches TRBD1 (5 bases). This CDR3 has 13 residues. Per the germline V gene, CDR1 is MNHEY and CDR2 is SMNVEV (reference sequence). V gave up 2 bases and J gave up 3 bases, with 5 bases separating them. The CDR3 DNA follows: TGTGCCAGCAGTTTACAGGGCTACAATGAGCAGTTCTTC. Protein product: CASSLQGYNEQFF.

This clone turned up a few times. The rearrangement uses TRBV7-2 and TRBJ1-6; D is perhaps TRBD1 (6 bases). Trimming stripped 0 bases from V and 3 bases from J, with 9 bases between. Germline-derived CDR1 and CDR2 are SGHTA and FQGNSA. CDR3 length equals 16 residues. CDR3 protein: CASSLAATGYNSPLHF. In nucleotides, the CDR3 is TGTGCCAGCAGCTTAGCGGCGACAGGCTATAATTCACCCCTCCACTTT.

The chain is built from TRBV9 and TRBJ2-2, with 10 bases matching TRBD2. The trim removed 0 bases at V and 6 bases at J, leaving 5 bases unmatched. This CDR3 has 16 residues. Germline V gives CDR1 SGDLS, CDR2 YYNGEE. The CDR3 loop is CASSVAPSGSSGELFF. Here the CDR3 DNA reads TGTGCCAGCAGCGTAGCTCCTAGCGGGAGTTCCGGGGAGCTGTTTTTT.

The chain links TRBV4-3 to TRBJ1-2; TRBD1 might be the D (5 bases). Between the trimmed V and J ends, which lost 0 bases and 4 bases, there was a span of 15 bases. Germline V CDR1 and CDR2: LGHNA, YSLEER. This CDR3 contains 16 residues. DNA for the CDR3: TGCGCCAGCAGCCAAGATAGTGTCGGACAACGCTATGGCTACACCTTC. The encoded protein is CASSQDSVGQRYGYTF.

The chain employs TRBV3-1 (or the pseudogene TRBV3-2) and TRBJ2-4; no clear D. Trimming removed 1 base from V and 0 bases from J, with 10 bases in between. Germline-derived CDR1 and CDR2 are LGHDT and YNNKEL (reference sequence). This CDR3 spans 16 amino acids. The CDR3 is CASSQGMRLAKNIQYF. The CDR3 nucleotides read TGTGCCAGCAGCCAAGGAATGCGACTAGCCAAAAACATTCAGTACTTC.

The V gene is TRBV2, the J gene TRBJ2-5; TRBD2 aligns across 7 bases. J gave up 5 bases and V 7 bases, and 10 bases lay outside the gene matches. This CDR3 has 14 residues. Germline V gives CDR1 SNHLY, CDR2 FYNNEI. DNA for the CDR3: TGTGCCAGCAATCCCAGACTAGCTGGCGAGACCCAGTACTTC. This translates into CASNPRLAGETQYF. The full variable domain, with the rest looked up from reference TRBV2 and TRBJ2-5, is EPEVTQTPSHQVTQMGQEVILRCVPISNHLYFYWYRQILGQKVEFLVSFYNNEISEKSEIFDDQFSVERPDGSNFTLKIRSTKLEDSAMYFCASNPRLAGETQYFGPGTRLLVL.

The V and J genes are TRBV5-6 and TRBJ2-3, with TRBD1 identical over 10 bases. The CDR3 is 16 residues long. Germline CDR1 SGHDT, CDR2 YYEEEE. The ends lost 3 bases at V and 7 bases at J; junction bases unmatched: 11. The CDR3 DNA follows: TGTGCCAGCAGCTGGGCACCTGGGACAGGGGAAAATACGCAGTATTTT. It codes for CASSWAPGTGENTQYF.

The chain links TRBV6-2 or TRBV6-3 to TRBJ2-7; maybe TRBD2 (6 bases). Germline values: CDR1 MNHEY, CDR2 SVGEGT. This CDR3 has 15 residues. V lost 2 bases and J lost 2, with 13 bases in between. CDR3 in amino acids: CASSYDGTGPYEQYF. CDR3 DNA sequence: TGTGCCAGCAGTTACGACGGGACTGGCCCCTACGAGCAGTACTTC.

V usage is TRBV10-3 and J usage is TRBJ2-2; 9 bases align to TRBD2. Germline CDR1 reads ENHRY; CDR2 reads SYGVKD. Unmatched junction bases numbered 0, after V lost 4 bases and J lost 3 bases. CDR3 length equals 14 residues. The CDR3 coding sequence is TGTGCCATCAGTGGACTAGCGGACACCGGGGAGCTGTTTTTT. This codes for CAISGLADTGELFF.

This clone was detected only once. V gene TRBV9 combines with J gene TRBJ1-2, with D possibly matching TRBD1 (5 bases). V lost 0 bases and J 5 bases, leaving 14 bases between the germline ends. The CDR3 loop spans 15 amino acids. From germline, CDR1 is SGDLS and CDR2 YYNGEE. This CDR3 is CASSVAGGVGYGYTF. In nucleotides, the CDR3 is TGTGCCAGCAGCGTAGCTGGGGGGGTTGGGTATGGCTACACCTTC.

The V gene is TRBV5-1, the J gene TRBJ2-3; a weak D match, TRBD2 (6 bases). The CDR3 sequence is 15 residues long. Trimming removed 4 bases at V and 0 bases at J, with 12 bases between. CDR1 SGHRS and CDR2 YFSETQ come from the germline V gene. CDR3 sequence (DNA): TGCGCCAGCAGCACCGGACTAACTAGCACAGATACGCAGTATTTT. Translation gives CASSTGLTSTDTQYF.

This chain uses TRBV13 with TRBJ2-2, with D maybe TRBD1 (7 bases). The CDR3 is 15 amino acids. With 0 bases removed from V and 7 bases from J, the gap between germline ends came to 12 bases. Germline lookup yields CDR1 PRHDT and CDR2 FYEKMQ (reference sequence). The CDR3 coding sequence is TGTGCCAGCAGCTTAGGCCGACAGGGAGGCGGGGAGCTGTTTTTT. Translated: CASSLGRQGGGELFF.

This chain uses TRBV29-1 with TRBJ2-1; possible D gene TRBD1, 6 bases. The ends were cut back, 7 bases at V and 2 bases at J, with 12 bases in the middle. This CDR3 is 13 amino acids long. Per the germline V gene, CDR1 is SQVTM and CDR2 is ANQGSEA. This CDR3 reads CSASPGAYNEQFF. CDR3 nucleotides: TGCAGCGCCTCCCCAGGGGCCTACAATGAGCAGTTCTTC.

The chain employs TRBV29-1 and TRBJ2-3; 7 bases fit TRBD1. There are 14 residues in the CDR3. After removal of 5 bases from V and 1 base from J, the junction contained 6 bases not matched to a gene. The germline gives CDR1 SQVTM, CDR2 ANQGSEA. The CDR3, as DNA: TGCAGCGTTCAGGGGGTGAGGGGCACAGATACGCAGTATTTT. This encodes CSVQGVRGTDTQYF.

The chain joins TRBV9 to TRBJ2-7; 8 nucleotides line up with TRBD1. V trimming: 4 bases; J trimming: 4 bases; junction bases outside the gene matches: 13. In germline, CDR1 is SGDLS, CDR2 YYNGEE. This CDR3 is built from 16 residues. CDR3 nucleotide sequence: TGTGCCAGCAGCCCGACAGGGGCCCCTACTCCTTACGAGCAGTACTTC. Amino acids: CASSPTGAPTPYEQYF.

The gene calls are TRBV5-1 and TRBJ2-2; tentative D call: TRBD2 (5 bases). This CDR3 is 14 amino acids long. From germline, CDR1 is SGHRS and CDR2 YFSETQ. V was trimmed by 1 base and J by 6 bases, leaving 10 bases between them. The CDR3 sequence: CASSLLRGPGELFF. Written as DNA, the CDR3 is TGCGCCAGCAGCTTGCTACGGGGTCCCGGGGAGCTGTTTTTT.

This clone appeared a single time. J is TRBJ1-3 and V is TRBV4-1, with 7 bases that match TRBD1. The length of the CDR3 is 15 residues. The V segment lost 2 bases and the J segment 4 bases; nucleotides outside the gene matches: 5. CDR1 MGHRA and CDR2 YSYEKL come from the germline V gene. The CDR3 here is CASSQPGQSGNTIYF. DNA for the CDR3: TGCGCCAGCAGCCAACCGGGACAGAGCGGAAACACCATATATTTT.

The rearrangement uses TRBV19 and TRBJ2-1, with a weak D call TRBD2 (6 bases). V was shortened by 4 bases and J by 0 bases, with 13 bases between the two germline ends. Looked up from germline, CDR1 is LNHDA and CDR2 is SQIVND (reference sequence). This CDR3 has 16 amino acids. CDR3 DNA: TGTGCCAGTAGTACCGAGCGGGTTAGCTCCTACAATGAGCAGTTCTTC. This sequence encodes CASSTERVSSYNEQFF.

The chain couples TRBV7-2 to TRBJ1-5; 8 bases fit TRBD1. The germline V gene encodes CDR1 SGHTA and CDR2 FQGNSA. The V and J ends lost 5 bases and 5 bases, in that order; junction bases with no gene match: 8. CDR3 size: 15 residues. Here the CDR3 DNA reads TGTGCCAGCAGCACCAACTCGGACAGGGATCAGCCCCAGCATTTT. As protein: CASSTNSDRDQPQHF.

This chain uses TRBV7-9 with TRBJ2-1; D call uncertain. Trimming shortened V by 2 bases and J by 0 bases, and 8 bases separated the two germline ends. From germline, CDR1 is SEHNR and CDR2 FQNEAQ (reference sequence). This CDR3 comprises 15 residues. The CDR3 here is CASSLMSVSYNEQFF. CDR3 nucleotide sequence: TGTGCCAGCAGCTTAATGAGCGTCTCCTACAATGAGCAGTTCTTC. Full variable domain (missing parts from reference TRBV7-9 and TRBJ2-1): DTGVSQNPRHKITKRGQNVTFRCDPISEHNRLYWYRQTLGQGPEFLTYFQNEAQLEKSRLLSDRFSAERPKGSFSTLEIQRTEQGDSAMYLCASSLMSVSYNEQFFGPGTRLTVL.